These 32 T cell receptor beta chains came from one sample sequenced in a study of T cell responses to AZD1222 COVID-19 vaccine. The data were produced by immunoSEQ multiplex PCR, yet TCRdb's version contains in-frame clones alone and is incomplete. The repertoire includes over 150,000 clones, 75% to 95% of them detected once, and about 1.4% sits in the top ten. Sequenced here: peripheral blood, sampled on day 0 of AZD1222 vaccination. The source is an adult in good health.

This clone was seen a single time. The J gene is TRBJ1-1, the V gene TRBV6-5, with D possibly matching TRBD1 (5 bases). The CDR3 is 15 residues long. Germline V gene sequence: CDR1 MNHEY, CDR2 SVGAGI. Trimming pared 4 bases from V and 4 bases from J, leaving 16 bases between. CDR3 region: CASSSETGGSTEAFF. The DNA of the CDR3 is TGTGCCAGCAGTTCCGAAACGGGGGGGAGCACTGAAGCTTTCTTT.

This clone was observed a few times. The V gene is TRBV5-5, the J gene TRBJ1-4; possibly TRBD1 for D (5 bases). The CDR3 spans 15 residues. V lost 6 bases and J lost 6, with 18 bases in between. The germline V gene encodes CDR1 SGHKS and CDR2 YYEKEE (reference sequence). The CDR3: CASTSFGRDDEKLFF. CDR3 DNA: TGTGCCAGCACCTCTTTTGGGAGGGACGATGAAAAACTGTTTTTT.

V and J are TRBV3-1 (or the pseudogene TRBV3-2) and TRBJ2-4; D remains ambiguous. Between the trimmed V and J ends, which lost 2 bases and 1 base, there was a span of 3 bases. This CDR3 contains 13 residues. Germline V CDR1 and CDR2: LGHDT, YNNKEL (reference sequence). The CDR3: CASSQRAKNIQYF. In DNA form, the CDR3 reads TGTGCCAGCAGCCAACGGGCCAAAAACATTCAGTACTTC.

The chain is built from TRBV28 and TRBJ1-3; D unclear. The CDR3 spans 16 residues. V was clipped by 3 bases and J by 0 bases, with 12 bases between them. The germline V gene has CDR1 MDHEN and CDR2 SYDVKM. The CDR3 sequence is CASSFRPYRSGNTIYF. In DNA form, the CDR3 reads TGTGCCAGCAGTTTTAGGCCCTATCGCTCTGGAAACACCATATATTTT.

The chain employs TRBV6-6 and TRBJ1-6; D not resolved. The CDR3 has 13 amino acids. Germline V gene lookup returns CDR1 MNHNY and CDR2 SVGAGI (reference sequence). V was trimmed by 0 bases and J by 10 bases, leaving 7 bases between them. The CDR3 loop reads CASSYSSGSPLHF. As DNA, the CDR3 is TGTGCCAGCAGTTACTCGTCGGGATCACCCCTCCACTTT.

The sample holds a few counts of this clone. The sample carries other DNA sequences with the same CDR3. The genes are TRBV7-2 and TRBJ2-7; D possibly corresponds to TRBD2 (5 bases). Germline V gene data show CDR1 as SGHTA and CDR2 as FQGNSA. The V gene lost 1 base and the J gene lost 1 base, with 8 bases spanning the gap. This CDR3 is built from 14 residues. CDR3 residues: CASSLGGASYEQYF. The CDR3, as DNA: TGTGCCAGCAGCTTAGGGGGAGCTTCCTACGAGCAGTACTTC.

This chain uses TRBV4-1 with TRBJ2-7; D is unresolved. Deletions cut 0 bases from V and 4 bases from J, with 10 bases between. The CDR3 length is 14 residues. Germline CDR1 and CDR2: MGHRA and YSYEKL. The CDR3 loop reads CASSQEAGVYEQYF. The DNA of the CDR3 is TGCGCCAGCAGCCAAGAGGCAGGAGTTTACGAGCAGTACTTC.

The V and J genes are TRBV6-2 or TRBV6-3 and TRBJ1-1; a weak D match, TRBD1 (5 bases). The V end lost 2 bases, the J end lost 5 bases, and 9 bases lay between the germline ends. The CDR3 runs to 13 residues. Germline values: CDR1 MNHEY, CDR2 SVGEGT. As DNA, the CDR3 is TGTGCCAGCAGTTACGGGGGGTCGACTGAAGCTTTCTTT. This codes for CASSYGGSTEAFF.

The rearrangement uses TRBV6-4 and TRBJ2-5, with D unclear. The germline gives CDR1 MRHNA, CDR2 SNTAGT. This CDR3 is 10 amino acids long. Deletions cut 8 bases from V and 4 bases from J, with 5 bases between. The CDR3 nucleotides read TGTGCCAGCGAAAGAGAGACCCAGTACTTC. As protein: CASERETQYF.

The V gene is TRBV7-2, the J gene TRBJ1-4; weak D call: TRBD1 (6 bases). This CDR3 region has 14 residues. Germline CDR1 is SGHTA and CDR2 is FQGNSA. The ends were cut back, 5 bases at V and 1 base at J, with 8 bases in the middle. The CDR3 nucleotides read TGTGCCAGCAGCGTAGGGGGAACTAATGAAAAACTGTTTTTT. Amino acid sequence: CASSVGGTNEKLFF.

V is TRBV10-1 and J is TRBJ1-1; D unresolved. The germline V gene has CDR1 WNHNN and CDR2 SYGVQD (reference sequence). Deletions cut 4 bases from V and 0 bases from J, with 9 bases between. CDR3 length equals 14 residues. CDR3 sequence reads: CASSVTRMNTEAFF. DNA for the CDR3: TGCGCCAGCAGTGTGACACGGATGAACACTGAAGCTTTCTTT.

The V and J genes are TRBV7-9 and TRBJ1-2; 7 nucleotides line up with TRBD1. Germline trimming cut 5 bases from V and 8 bases from J; bases unmatched to any gene: 8. This CDR3 is built from 13 residues. Germline V gives CDR1 SEHNR, CDR2 FQNEAQ (reference sequence). CDR3 amino acids: CASSIDRVSGYTF. In nucleotides, the CDR3 is TGTGCCAGCAGCATAGACAGGGTGAGCGGCTACACCTTC.

This clone showed up just a few times. V usage is TRBV5-4 and J usage is TRBJ1-2, with D possibly TRBD1 on 6 matching bases. Deletions cut 2 bases from V and 6 bases from J, with 11 bases between. CDR3 length: 13 residues. In germline, CDR1 is SGHNT, CDR2 YYREEE (reference sequence). This CDR3 reads CASSFTGSNGYTF. The CDR3, as DNA: TGTGCCAGCAGCTTCACAGGGAGTAATGGCTACACCTTC.

The J gene is TRBJ2-1, the V gene TRBV25-1, with 8 bases aligning to TRBD2. The germline CDR1 and CDR2 sequences are MGHDK and SYGVNS. V was clipped by 4 bases and J by 7 bases; unmatched bases: 6. CDR3 length equals 14 residues. CDR3 region: CASSGTGGKNEQFF. The CDR3 DNA follows: TGTGCCAGCAGTGGAACGGGGGGGAAGAATGAGCAGTTCTTC.

This sequence joins TRBV9 and TRBJ2-5, with 8 bases lining up with TRBD2. V trimming: 1 base; J trimming: 3 bases; junction bases outside the gene matches: 5. From germline, CDR1 is SGDLS and CDR2 YYNGEE. The CDR3 consists of 15 residues. CDR3 in amino acids: CASSVSGRGEETQYF. The DNA of the CDR3 is TGTGCCAGCAGCGTATCCGGGAGGGGAGAAGAGACCCAGTACTTC.

The V gene is TRBV6-5, the J gene TRBJ2-7, with 7 bases identical to TRBD1. CDR3 size: 13 residues. Germline loops: CDR1 MNHEY, CDR2 SVGAGI. The J segment lost 4 bases and the V segment lost 4 bases, leaving 4 bases of the junction unmatched. The DNA for the CDR3 is TGTGCCAGCAGTTTGAACAGGGGTTACGAGCAGTACTTC. Encoded protein: CASSLNRGYEQYF.

The V gene is TRBV19, the J gene TRBJ1-1; 8 bases line up with TRBD1. The J segment lost 4 bases and the V segment lost 3 bases, leaving 4 bases of the junction unmatched. CDR3 length equals 14 residues. The germline gives CDR1 LNHDA, CDR2 SQIVND (reference sequence). This CDR3 reads CASSITGGATEAFF. The CDR3 DNA is TGTGCCAGTAGTATTACAGGGGGTGCCACTGAAGCTTTCTTT.

The table lists this clone with a count of one. This chain uses TRBV5-3 with TRBJ1-6, with D possibly TRBD1 on 5 matching bases. TRBV5-3 is assigned to the ORF class and has an uncertain function. There are 18 residues in the CDR3. V was pared by 0 bases and J by 6 bases, with 19 bases between. In nucleotides, the CDR3 is TGTGCCAGAAGCTTGGGGCGGGTAGGGGATCCGGGTAATTCACCCCTCCACTTT. It translates to CARSLGRVGDPGNSPLHF.

This clone was observed a single time. The chain has TRBV7-9 and TRBJ1-2; 7 nucleotides align to TRBD1. The V and J ends lost 3 bases and 8 bases, in that order; junction bases with no gene match: 15. This CDR3 comprises 16 residues. The germline CDR1 and CDR2 sequences are SEHNR and FQNEAQ (reference sequence). The CDR3 DNA is TGTGCCAGCAGCTTCTACGACAGGGAACCCCTCGAAGGCTACACCTTC. Amino acids: CASSFYDREPLEGYTF.

The J gene is TRBJ2-3, the V gene TRBV2, with D maybe TRBD1 (6 bases). Germline V CDR1 and CDR2: SNHLY, FYNNEI. Trimming took 7 bases from V and 2 from J, leaving 10 bases between them. The CDR3 contains 13 residues. CDR3 bases: TGTGCCAGCAAGGGACAATACACAGATACGCAGTATTTT. This encodes CASKGQYTDTQYF.

V gene TRBV6-6 combines with J gene TRBJ1-4; D is perhaps TRBD1 (5 bases). Germline V gene data show CDR1 as MNHNY and CDR2 as SVGAGI (reference sequence). The ends were cut back, 6 bases at V and 13 bases at J, with 42 bases in the middle. This CDR3 has 21 amino acids. In DNA, the CDR3 is TGTGCCAGCAGCTCTGGGCACCGGGACGGTGCTAAATGGGGTAGAGGGTATAGACTGTTTTTT. This translates into CASSSGHRDGAKWGRGYRLFF.

This clone has just one count. This chain joins TRBV7-9 and TRBJ1-2; the match to TRBD1 covers 8 bases. Germline V gene sequence: CDR1 SEHNR, CDR2 FQNEAQ (reference sequence). The V and J ends lost 4 bases and 8 bases, in that order; junction bases with no gene match: 18. CDR3 length equals 17 residues. CDR3: CASSSPQGASPSGGYTF. CDR3 sequence (DNA): TGTGCCAGCAGCTCTCCTCAGGGGGCTTCCCCATCAGGGGGCTACACCTTC.

The V and J genes are TRBV5-6 and TRBJ1-2; 8 positions match TRBD1. V dropped 0 bases and J dropped 4; count of bases not matched to a gene: 5. From germline, CDR1 is SGHDT and CDR2 YYEEEE. The CDR3 length is 15 residues. CDR3 residues: CASSLVTGGAYGYTF. In DNA, the CDR3 is TGTGCCAGCAGCTTGGTAACAGGGGGGGCCTATGGCTACACCTTC. The variable domain in full, with the rest retrieved from reference TRBV5-6 and TRBJ1-2, is DAGVTQSPTHLIKTRGQQVTLRCSPKSGHDTVSWYQQALGQGPQFIFQYYEEEERQRGNFPDRFSGHQFPNYSSELNVNALLLGDSALYLCASSLVTGGAYGYTFGSGTRLTVV.

V and J are TRBV7-9 and TRBJ1-4; D uncertain. This CDR3 is 15 amino acids long. The ends were cut back, 1 base at V and 7 bases at J, with 13 bases in the middle. The germline gives CDR1 SEHNR, CDR2 FQNEAQ (reference sequence). CDR3 sequence (DNA): TGTGCCAGCAGCTTAGACTTGGGTCCGGGTGAAAAACTGTTTTTT. Its translation: CASSLDLGPGEKLFF.

The chain employs TRBV10-1 and TRBJ1-3, with 7 positions matching TRBD1. V was clipped by 3 bases and J by 7 bases; unmatched bases: 12. The CDR3 extends over 16 amino acids. From germline, CDR1 is WNHNN and CDR2 SYGVQD (reference sequence). The CDR3 protein is CASSDATGEFGNTIYF. The CDR3 DNA is TGCGCCAGCAGTGATGCTACAGGGGAATTTGGGAACACCATATATTTT.

CDR3 nucleotide sequence: TGTGCCAGCAGCTTAGGGGTCTACGAGCAGTACTTC. Translating it yields CASSLGVYEQYF. V is TRBV7-2 and J is TRBJ2-7; D remains ambiguous. The germline V gene has CDR1 SGHTA and CDR2 FQGNSA. CDR3 length equals 12 residues. V lost 1 base and J lost 3, with 4 bases in between.

This rearrangement joins TRBV15 to TRBJ2-1; D is unresolved. Trimming shortened V by 6 bases and J by 5 bases, and 11 bases separated the two germline ends. Germline CDR1 is LNHNV and CDR2 is YYDKDF (reference sequence). This CDR3 comprises 13 residues. CDR3 amino acids: CATSFNPNNEQFF. CDR3 DNA sequence: TGTGCCACCAGTTTCAACCCAAACAATGAGCAGTTCTTC.

This chain links TRBV19 with TRBJ1-5, with D uncertain. Trimming took 5 bases from V and 0 from J, leaving 14 bases between them. CDR1 and CDR2 from the germline V gene are LNHDA and SQIVND (reference sequence). The CDR3 has 16 residues. CDR3 protein: CASSFMTSYSNQPQHF. DNA of the CDR3: TGTGCCAGTAGTTTCATGACGTCCTATAGCAATCAGCCCCAGCATTTT.

This clone was counted a single time. V and J are TRBV2 and TRBJ1-2, with 9 bases lining up with TRBD1. V lost 7 bases, J lost 10 bases, and 13 bases stayed unmatched. CDR1 and CDR2 from the germline V gene are SNHLY and FYNNEI. The CDR3 length is 14 residues. The CDR3 sequence is CASTSEGQGFDYTF. The CDR3 DNA sequence: TGTGCCAGCACCTCGGAGGGACAGGGATTCGACTACACCTTC.

The chain is built from TRBV5-8 and TRBJ2-3; D is perhaps TRBD1 (6 bases). Germline CDR1 and CDR2: SGHTS and YDEGEE. V was pared by 7 bases and J by 3 bases, with 12 bases between. This CDR3 is built from 13 residues. The CDR3 sequence: CASGRTGTDTQYF. DNA for the CDR3: TGTGCCAGCGGAAGAACAGGGACAGATACGCAGTATTTT.

The chain links TRBV28 to TRBJ1-2; D remains ambiguous. The V gene lost 5 bases and the J gene lost 5 bases, with 9 bases spanning the gap. This CDR3 region has 12 residues. The V gene's germline CDR1 is MDHEN and CDR2 SYDVKM. The CDR3 DNA follows: TGTGCCAGCAGTCTACGGGTATATGGCTACACCTTC. Encoded protein: CASSLRVYGYTF.

The genes are TRBV9 and TRBJ2-1; 8 bases line up with TRBD2. V lost 0 bases and J lost 9; bases outside the gene matches: 5. The CDR3 is 14 residues long. Germline V gives CDR1 SGDLS, CDR2 YYNGEE. CDR3: CASSVAGGDSEQFF. DNA for the CDR3: TGTGCCAGCAGCGTAGCCGGGGGGGATAGTGAGCAGTTCTTC.